These T cell receptor beta chains were read from a single sample in a study of T-cell reconstitution after alpha-beta-depleted transplantation in children. One entry per CDR3 protein results from TCRdb running MiXCR on the PCR reads. Found here are around 300,000 distinct CDR3 sequences, approximately 7.3% of them singletons; the top ten hold about 9.1%. The material sequenced was peripheral blood, taken 360 days after TCRalphabeta/CD19-depleted stem cell transplant. These receptors originate from a female patient under 10 years old who had a stem cell transplant for Fanconi anemia, so the T cells may come from the graft donor. Both conserved end residues are part of each CDR3. The order of the fields is J gene, D gene, V gene, clone size, CDR3 protein, CDR3 DNA. D genes are given only for firm matches. For some rows the clone size is stated as once, few or many, or as a class when expanded; others skip it.

j_gene: TRBJ1-1; d_gene: TRBD1; v_gene: TRBV6-5; abundance: few; CDR3aa: CASSYSTGGWTEAFF; CDR3nt: TGTGCCAGCAGTTACTCGACAGGGGGCTGGACTGAAGCTTTCTTT
j_gene: TRBJ1-5; d_gene: TRBD1; v_gene: TRBV29-1; abundance: many; CDR3aa: CSVAGQGDQPQHF; CDR3nt: TGCAGCGTTGCGGGACAGGGGGATCAGCCCCAGCATTTT
j_gene: TRBJ2-1; d_gene: TRBD2; v_gene: TRBV12-3/TRBV12-4; abundance: many; CDR3aa: CASSFLLAGGDNEQFF; CDR3nt: TGTGCCAGCAGTTTCCTGCTAGCGGGGGGAGACAATGAGCAGTTCTTC
j_gene: TRBJ2-5; d_gene: TRBD2; v_gene: TRBV7-9; abundance: many; CDR3aa: CASSSTSGSVRETQYF; CDR3nt: TGTGCCAGCAGCTCGACTAGCGGGAGTGTCAGGGAGACCCAGTACTTC
j_gene: TRBJ1-1; d_gene: .; v_gene: TRBV5-1; abundance: many; CDR3aa: CASSLDAGDTEAFF; CDR3nt: TGCGCCAGCAGCTTGGATGCAGGGGACACTGAAGCTTTCTTT
j_gene: TRBJ2-5; d_gene: TRBD1; v_gene: TRBV7-2; abundance: few; CDR3aa: CASSLGRTDRGGTQYF; CDR3nt: TGTGCCAGCAGCTTAGGAAGGACCGACAGGGGGGGGACCCAGTACTTC
j_gene: TRBJ2-2; d_gene: TRBD2; v_gene: TRBV20-1; abundance: many; CDR3aa: CSATGTSGGVTGELFF; CDR3nt: TGCAGTGCTACAGGGACTAGCGGGGGGGTCACCGGGGAGCTGTTTTTT
j_gene: TRBJ2-3; d_gene: .; v_gene: TRBV6-5; abundance: .; CDR3aa: CASSYSNGASTDTQYF; CDR3nt: TGTGCCAGCAGTTACTCGAACGGAGCTAGCACAGATACGCAGTATTTT
j_gene: TRBJ2-5; d_gene: .; v_gene: TRBV5-1; abundance: few; CDR3aa: CASNRGGGPRETQYF; CDR3nt: TGCGCCAGCAACAGGGGGGGAGGTCCGCGGGAGACCCAGTACTTC
j_gene: TRBJ2-7; d_gene: .; v_gene: TRBV5-1; abundance: .; CDR3aa: CASSLLLGEQYF; CDR3nt: TGCGCCAGCAGCTTGTTGTTGGGAGAGCAGTACTTC
j_gene: TRBJ1-2; d_gene: .; v_gene: TRBV7-9; abundance: few; CDR3aa: CASSYWGINYGYTF; CDR3nt: TGTGCCAGCAGCTATTGGGGTATCAACTATGGCTACACCTTC
j_gene: TRBJ1-4; d_gene: TRBD1; v_gene: TRBV7-9; abundance: .; CDR3aa: CASSPDRVTNEKLFF; CDR3nt: TGTGCCAGCAGCCCAGACAGGGTGACTAATGAAAAACTGTTTTTT